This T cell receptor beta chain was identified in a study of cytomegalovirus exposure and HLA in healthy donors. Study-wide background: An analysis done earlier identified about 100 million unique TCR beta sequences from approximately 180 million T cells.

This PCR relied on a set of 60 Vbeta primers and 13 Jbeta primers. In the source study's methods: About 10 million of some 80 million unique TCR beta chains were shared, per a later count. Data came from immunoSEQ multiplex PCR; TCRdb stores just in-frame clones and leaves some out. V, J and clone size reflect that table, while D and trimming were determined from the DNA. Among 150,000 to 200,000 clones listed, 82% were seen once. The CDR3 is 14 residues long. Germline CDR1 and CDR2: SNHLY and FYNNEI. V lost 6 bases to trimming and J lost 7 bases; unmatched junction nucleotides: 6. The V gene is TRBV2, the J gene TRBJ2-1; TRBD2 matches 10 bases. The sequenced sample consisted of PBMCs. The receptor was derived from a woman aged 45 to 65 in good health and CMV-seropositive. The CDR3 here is CASRSLAGVNEQFF. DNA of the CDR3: TGTGCCAGCAGGTCTCTAGCGGGAGTGAATGAGCAGTTCTTC.